These 14 T cell receptor beta chains were sequenced from one sample in a study of T cells in Graves' hyperthyroidism and ophthalmopathy. TCR beta CDR3 sequences were amplified from RNA transcripts. HTBI primers were employed in a first-round RT-PCR of the TCR CDR3. Each CDR3 protein gets one entry after TCRdb re-called the multiplex PCR reads with MiXCR. The sample holds around 450,000 distinct CDR3 sequences, 15% to 18% seen once. Input material: blood. The receptors come from a woman younger than 30 with Graves' hyperthyroidism.

A word on this clonotype: A much larger clone sits a single nucleotide away, making a read error possible. The chain couples TRBV19 to TRBJ1-1; D call uncertain. Germline-derived CDR1 and CDR2 are LNHDA and SQIVND (reference sequence). CDR3 length: 16 residues. The CDR3 loop is CASSISFRSLNTGAFF. CDR3 bases: TGTGCCAGTAGTATTTCATTCAGGAGCCTGAACACTGGAGCTTTCTTT.

V and J are TRBV19 and TRBJ2-7; TRBD2 agrees at 7 bases. From germline, CDR1 is LNHDA and CDR2 SQIVND (reference sequence). The CDR3 runs 15 residues. V trimming: 7 bases; J trimming: 4 bases; junction bases outside the gene matches: 13. For the CDR3, the DNA is TGTGCCAGTATTTCCAGGGAGGGCCTCTCTTACGAGCAGTACTTC. It specifies CASISREGLSYEQYF.

This clonotype was found many times. This chain links TRBV24-1 with TRBJ2-1, with unresolved D. The CDR3 spans 16 residues. Germline loops: CDR1 KGHDR, CDR2 SFDVKD. V was pared by 4 bases and J by 5 bases, with 17 bases between. CDR3 sequence: CATSDSDGPKNNEQFF. The CDR3 DNA sequence: TGTGCCACCAGTGACTCTGACGGACCCAAAAACAATGAGCAGTTCTTC.

This clonotype appeared many times. The chain employs TRBV6-2 or TRBV6-3 and TRBJ1-5; D is perhaps TRBD1 (6 bases). The germline V gene has CDR1 MNHEY and CDR2 SVGEGT. The V gene lost 7 bases and the J gene lost 2 bases, with 18 bases spanning the gap. This CDR3 region has 16 residues. CDR3 amino acids: CASTPARGQGNQPQHF. The CDR3 DNA reads TGTGCCAGCACCCCGGCGCGGGGGCAGGGCAATCAGCCCCAGCATTTT.

The sample holds many counts of this clonotype. The chain links TRBV2 to TRBJ2-7, with D hard to call. Germline-derived CDR1 and CDR2 are SNHLY and FYNNEI. This CDR3 has 15 residues. Trimming took off 8 bases at V and 2 bases at J, with 19 bases between the two ends. CDR3 coding DNA: TGTGCCAGCGGGATCGGTTTACTCGAGGCCTACGAGCAGTACTTC. Its protein is CASGIGLLEAYEQYF.

This clonotype occurred a few times. The V and J genes are TRBV24-1 and TRBJ2-1; 8 bases are shared with TRBD2. Germline-derived CDR1 and CDR2 are KGHDR and SFDVKD. With 3 bases clipped from V and 1 base from J, the junction kept 7 bases outside the gene matches. There are 17 residues in the CDR3. The CDR3 nucleotides read TGTGCCACCAGTGATCCGACTAGCGCCGCATCCTACAATGAGCAGTTCTTC. Translated: CATSDPTSAASYNEQFF.

The J gene is TRBJ2-7, the V gene TRBV2; 12 bases match TRBD2. Germline CDR1 is SNHLY and CDR2 is FYNNEI. There are 17 residues in the CDR3. V shed 3 bases and J 5 bases; nucleotides not matched to a gene: 11. CDR3 nucleotides: TGTGCCAGCAGTGAGCCCCTCAAACTAGCGGGGGGCCACGAGCAGTACTTC. As protein: CASSEPLKLAGGHEQYF.

Remarks on this clonotype: This clone may be a read error of a much larger clone one base away. J is TRBJ1-5 and V is TRBV6-1, with TRBD1 identical over 9 bases. After removal of 5 bases from V and 5 bases from J, the junction contained 10 bases not matched to a gene. The germline gives CDR1 MNHNS, CDR2 SASEGT. The CDR3 loop spans 16 amino acids. The CDR3 bases are TGTGCCAGCAGTCCCAAAGACAGGGGGTTCCATCAGCCCCAGCATTTT. It yields the protein CASSPKDRGFHQPQHF.

This clonotype has more than one count but fewer than ten. The V gene is TRBV5-1, the J gene TRBJ2-3; D possibly corresponds to TRBD1 (6 bases). The CDR3 extends over 13 amino acids. In germline, CDR1 is SGHRS, CDR2 YFSETQ. Trimming stripped 8 bases from V and 3 bases from J, with 13 bases between. CDR3 coding DNA: TGCGCCAGTCATCGGCAGGGGACAGATACGCAGTATTTT. Translating gives CASHRQGTDTQYF.

Details on this clonotype: A clone one base away is much larger, so this may be a read error. The rearrangement uses TRBV27 and TRBJ2-7; D perhaps matches TRBD1 (5 bases). The CDR3 runs 14 residues. The V gene lost 5 bases and the J gene lost 5 bases, with 16 bases spanning the gap. The germline gives CDR1 MNHEY, CDR2 SMNVEV (reference sequence). The CDR3 nucleotides are TGTGCCAGCAGTCCAGGGCGGATGCTCCACGAGCAGTACTTC. Translation gives CASSPGRMLHEQYF.

This clonotype appeared many times. V is TRBV24-1 and J is TRBJ1-5; no clear D gene. The CDR3 loop spans 14 amino acids. Trimming pared 5 bases from V and 7 bases from J, leaving 14 bases between. The germline V gene has CDR1 KGHDR and CDR2 SFDVKD. CDR3 nucleotide sequence: TGTGCCACCAGTGCCCCAGATAAATTCCAGCCCCAGCATTTT. It codes for CATSAPDKFQPQHF.

The CDR3 coding sequence is TGCAGTGCTGTTCAGATCGGAGATACGCAGTATTTT. Its protein is CSAVQIGDTQYF. The chain links TRBV20-1 to TRBJ2-3; no firm D call. Per the germline V gene, CDR1 is DFQATT and CDR2 is SNEGSKA (reference sequence). This CDR3 region has 12 residues. The V gene lost 5 bases and the J gene lost 5 bases, with 11 bases spanning the gap.

In its sample, this clonotype was seen many times. The chain is built from TRBV2 and TRBJ2-7; maybe TRBD1 (5 bases). Trimming pared 3 bases from V and 4 bases from J, leaving 10 bases between. Germline assignment: CDR1 SNHLY and CDR2 FYNNEI. This CDR3 region has 13 residues. The CDR3 DNA is TGTGCCAGCAGTGACCAGGGCCATTACGAGCAGTACTTC. This sequence encodes CASSDQGHYEQYF.

This clonotype was seen ten or more times. This sequence joins TRBV30 and TRBJ2-1; D is perhaps TRBD2 (6 bases). The V end lost 5 bases, the J end lost 5 bases, and 13 bases lay between the germline ends. The CDR3 loop spans 13 amino acids. CDR1 is GTSNPN, CDR2 SVGIG, per germline (reference sequence). The CDR3 bases are TGTGCCTGGGCCGGGAGTCCCCACAATGAGCAGTTCTTC. Its translation is CAWAGSPHNEQFF.